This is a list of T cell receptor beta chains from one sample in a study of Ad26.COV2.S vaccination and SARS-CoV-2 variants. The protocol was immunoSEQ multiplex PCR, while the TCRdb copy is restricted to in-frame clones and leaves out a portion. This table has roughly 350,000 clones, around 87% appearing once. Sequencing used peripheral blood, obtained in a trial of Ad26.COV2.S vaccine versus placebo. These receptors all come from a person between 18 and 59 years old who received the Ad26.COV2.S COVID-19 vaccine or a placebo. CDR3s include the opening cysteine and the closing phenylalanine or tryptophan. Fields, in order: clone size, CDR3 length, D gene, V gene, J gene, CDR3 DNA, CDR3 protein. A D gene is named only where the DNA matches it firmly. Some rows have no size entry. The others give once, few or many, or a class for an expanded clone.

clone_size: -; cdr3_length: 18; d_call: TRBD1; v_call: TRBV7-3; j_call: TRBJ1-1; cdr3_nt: TGTGCCAGCAGCTTAACAGGGGGACAGGGGGTTCCGGGGACTGAAGCTTTCTTT; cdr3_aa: CASSLTGGQGVPGTEAFF
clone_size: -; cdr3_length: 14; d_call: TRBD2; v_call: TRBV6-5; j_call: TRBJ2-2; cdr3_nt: TGTGCCAGCAGGACTAGCGGGGGGTCCGGGGAGCTGTTTTTT; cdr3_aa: CASRTSGGSGELFF
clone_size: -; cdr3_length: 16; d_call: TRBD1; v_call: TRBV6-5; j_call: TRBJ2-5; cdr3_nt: TGTGCCAGCAGTTCCGGGACAGGTCCATCCCAAGAGACCCAGTACTTC; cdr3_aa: CASSSGTGPSQETQYF
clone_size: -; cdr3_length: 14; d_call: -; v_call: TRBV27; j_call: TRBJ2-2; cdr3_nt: TGTGCCAGCAGTTTATTTAGAGGTTCCGGGGAGCTGTTTTTT; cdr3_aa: CASSLFRGSGELFF
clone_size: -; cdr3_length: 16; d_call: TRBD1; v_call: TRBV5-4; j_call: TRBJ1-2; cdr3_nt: TGTGCCAGCAGCCTACAGGGACAGGGGAACCTTTTTGGCTACACCTTC; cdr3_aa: CASSLQGQGNLFGYTF
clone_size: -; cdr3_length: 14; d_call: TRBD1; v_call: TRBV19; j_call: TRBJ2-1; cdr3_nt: TGTGCCACATTATCCGGGACAGCTTACAATGAGCAGTTCTTC; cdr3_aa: CATLSGTAYNEQFF
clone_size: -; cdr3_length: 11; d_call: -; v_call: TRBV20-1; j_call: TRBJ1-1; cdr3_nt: TGCAGTGCTAGAGCTGACACTGAAGCTTTCTTT; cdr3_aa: CSARADTEAFF
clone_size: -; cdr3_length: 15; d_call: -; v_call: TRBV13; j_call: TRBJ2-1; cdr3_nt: TGTGCCAGCAGCCCCCCGACAGTGCCCGCTGATGAGCAGTTCTTC; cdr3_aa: CASSPPTVPADEQFF
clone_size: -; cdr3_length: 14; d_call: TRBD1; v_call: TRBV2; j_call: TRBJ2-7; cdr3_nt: TGTGCCAGCGTTCTGACAGGGGACGGCTACGAGCAGTACTTC; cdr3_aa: CASVLTGDGYEQYF
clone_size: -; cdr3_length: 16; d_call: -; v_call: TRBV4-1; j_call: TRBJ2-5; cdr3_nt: TGCGCCAGCAGCCAAGGTGCGGCACAGGGAGCAGAGACCCAGTACTTC; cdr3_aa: CASSQGAAQGAETQYF
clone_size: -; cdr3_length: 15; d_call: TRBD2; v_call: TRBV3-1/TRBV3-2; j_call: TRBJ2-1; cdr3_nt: TGTGCCAGCAGCGAAGGGACTAGCGGGGGACAGGAGCAGTTCTTC; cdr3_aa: CASSEGTSGGQEQFF
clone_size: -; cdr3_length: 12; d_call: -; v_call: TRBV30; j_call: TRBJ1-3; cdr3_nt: TGTGCCTGGATCGGGTCCGGAAACACCATATATTTT; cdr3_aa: CAWIGSGNTIYF
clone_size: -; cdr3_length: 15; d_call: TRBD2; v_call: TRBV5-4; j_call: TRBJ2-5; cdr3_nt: TGTGCCAGCAGCTTGATGGCGGGGGTCCAAGAGACCCAGTACTTC; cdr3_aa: CASSLMAGVQETQYF
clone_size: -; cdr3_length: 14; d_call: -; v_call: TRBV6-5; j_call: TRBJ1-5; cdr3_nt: TGTGCCAGCAGGACAGACCTTACGGGTCAGCCCCAGCATTTT; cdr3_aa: CASRTDLTGQPQHF
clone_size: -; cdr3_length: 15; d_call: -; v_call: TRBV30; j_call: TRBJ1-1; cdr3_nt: TGTGCCTGGAGTATGGGGCTCGCTCATGGAAATAAAGCTTTCTTT; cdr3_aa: CAWSMGLAHGNKAFF
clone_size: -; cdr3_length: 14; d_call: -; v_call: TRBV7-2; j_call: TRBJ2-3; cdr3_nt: TGTGCCAGCAGCCCCCAGGGTGGCCCAGATACGCAGTATTTT; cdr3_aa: CASSPQGGPDTQYF
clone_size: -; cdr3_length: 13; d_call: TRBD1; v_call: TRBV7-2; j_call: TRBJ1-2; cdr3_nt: TGTGCCAGCAGCTTTACAGGGGCCTATGGCTACACCTTC; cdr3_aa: CASSFTGAYGYTF
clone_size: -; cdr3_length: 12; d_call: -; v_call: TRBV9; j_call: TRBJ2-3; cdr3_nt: TGTGCCAGCAGCTCTTATACAGATACGCAGTATTTT; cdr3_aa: CASSSYTDTQYF
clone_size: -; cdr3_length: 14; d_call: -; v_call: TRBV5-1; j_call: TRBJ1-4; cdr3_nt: TGCGCCAGCAGCGTAGGGGGGATCGAGGAAAAACTGTTTTTT; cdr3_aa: CASSVGGIEEKLFF
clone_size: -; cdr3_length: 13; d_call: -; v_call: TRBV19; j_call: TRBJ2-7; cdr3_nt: TGTGCCAGTAGTCCTTCCTCGTCTTACGAGCAGTACTTC; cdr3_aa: CASSPSSSYEQYF
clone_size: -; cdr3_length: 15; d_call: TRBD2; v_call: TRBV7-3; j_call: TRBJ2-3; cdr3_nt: TGTGCCAGCAGCTTAATGCGGGGGTCCACAGATACGCAGTATTTT; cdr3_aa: CASSLMRGSTDTQYF
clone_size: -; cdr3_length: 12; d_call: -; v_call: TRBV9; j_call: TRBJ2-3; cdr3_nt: TGTGCCAGCAGCTATAGCACAGATACGCAGTATTTT; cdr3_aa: CASSYSTDTQYF
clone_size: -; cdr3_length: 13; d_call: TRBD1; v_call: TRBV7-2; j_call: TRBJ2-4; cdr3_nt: TGTGCCAGCAGCTTGAGGGGGCAAAACATTCAGTACTTC; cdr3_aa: CASSLRGQNIQYF
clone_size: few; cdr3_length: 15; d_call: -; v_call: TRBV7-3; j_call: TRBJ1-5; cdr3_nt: TGTGCCAGCAGCTTAACTGGAGATAGCAATCAGCCCCAGCATTTT; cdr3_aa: CASSLTGDSNQPQHF
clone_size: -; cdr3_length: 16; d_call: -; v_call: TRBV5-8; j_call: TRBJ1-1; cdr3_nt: TGTGCCAGCAGCTTGGCTTTTGACGGGTGGGGGACTGAAGCTTTCTTT; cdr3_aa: CASSLAFDGWGTEAFF
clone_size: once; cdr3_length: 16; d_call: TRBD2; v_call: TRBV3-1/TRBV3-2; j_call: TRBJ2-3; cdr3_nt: TGTGCCAGCAGCCAGGCGATAGGCGGGGGGGCGGATACGCAGTATTTT; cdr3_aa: CASSQAIGGGADTQYF